A single sample gave rise to the 7 T cell receptor beta chains below, sequenced in a study of human T cells and chemical hapten exposure. Time point reported: patch test 2, 6 weeks after DPC sensitization. The treatment: therapeutic diphenylcyclopropenone sensitization with weekly scalp DPC. A single record per CDR3 protein comes from TCRdb applying MiXCR to the RACE reads. The sample consists of about 100,000 distinct CDR3 sequences, over 10% of them appearing once. The sequenced sample was whole blood, obtained in connection with sensitization to the hapten diphenylcyclopropenone (DPC). The receptors come from a woman aged 40 to 50 with alopecia areata. Some clones in this sample may be carry-over from other donors' samples.

This clonotype was seen a handful of times. V gene TRBV20-1 combines with J gene TRBJ2-7, with D hard to call. Germline V gives CDR1 DFQATT, CDR2 SNEGSKA (reference sequence). V was clipped by 0 bases and J by 1 base, with 10 bases between them. The CDR3 has 14 amino acids. CDR3 in amino acids: CSARDLRVSYEQYF. CDR3 DNA sequence: TGCAGTGCTAGAGATCTTCGGGTTTCCTACGAGCAGTACTTC.

This clonotype was counted many times. This chain connects TRBV19 to TRBJ2-1, with 7 bases fitting TRBD2. J gave up 3 bases and V 5 bases, and 10 bases lay outside the gene matches. This CDR3 has 16 amino acids. The germline V gene encodes CDR1 LNHDA and CDR2 SQIVND (reference sequence). The DNA for the CDR3 is TGTGCCAGTAGTCCTCCGCGACTAGCCAGCTACAATGAGCAGTTCTTC. Protein product: CASSPPRLASYNEQFF.

This clonotype has ten or more counts. The V gene is TRBV7-8, the J gene TRBJ2-7; maybe TRBD1 (6 bases). Germline-derived CDR1 and CDR2 are SGHVS and FQNEAQ. The CDR3 spans 14 residues. The germline V and J ends were trimmed by 5 bases and 6 bases, with 17 bases remaining between them. CDR3 sequence: CASSPTGLRSEQYF. The CDR3 DNA sequence: TGTGCCAGCAGCCCGACAGGCCTGCGGTCCGAGCAGTACTTC.

The chain is built from TRBV29-1 and TRBJ2-7; D assignment may be TRBD1 or TRBD2 (6 bases each). V lost 4 bases and J 4 bases, leaving 11 bases between the germline ends. Germline loops: CDR1 SQVTM, CDR2 ANQGSEA. This CDR3 region has 12 residues. CDR3 coding DNA: TGCAGCGTTGCATCGGGGGCTTACGAGCAGTACTTC. Protein product: CSVASGAYEQYF.

This clonotype was observed a handful of times. The CDR3, as DNA: TGTGCCAGCAGGCGGGAGTTGGTCCCCTACAATGAGCAGTTCTTC. This sequence encodes CASRRELVPYNEQFF. The rearrangement uses TRBV6-5 and TRBJ2-1; 7 bases are a match to TRBD2. Germline CDR1 reads MNHEY; CDR2 reads SVGAGI. CDR3 length: 15 residues. V lost 6 bases to trimming and J lost 2 bases; unmatched junction nucleotides: 7.

This clonotype was recorded many times. The chain links TRBV7-2 to TRBJ1-1; 7 bases are shared with TRBD1. Germline CDR1 and CDR2: SGHTA and FQGNSA. Germline trimming cut 3 bases from V and 5 bases from J; bases unmatched to any gene: 9. The CDR3 contains 15 residues. Here the CDR3 DNA reads TGTGCCAGCAGCTTCGGACAGGCGGTCGGAACTGAAGCTTTCTTT. This gives the protein CASSFGQAVGTEAFF.

The J gene is TRBJ2-2, the V gene TRBV10-1; D is possibly TRBD2 (6 bases). The CDR3 consists of 16 residues. Germline CDR1 WNHNN, CDR2 SYGVQD (reference sequence). The V end lost 2 bases, the J end lost 1 base, and 11 bases lay between the germline ends. The CDR3 DNA reads TGCGCCAGCAGTGAGATTGCGGGATTGAACACCGGGGAGCTGTTTTTT. This codes for CASSEIAGLNTGELFF.